The rows below give T cell receptor beta chains drawn from one sample of a study of neurological immune-mediated disorders. TCRdb reprocessed the 5' RACE reads via MiXCR and lists one record per CDR3 protein. Of some 30,000 distinct CDR3 sequences in the sample, 13% are singletons; the top ten hold about 2.5%. Specimen: PBMCs. These receptors were collected from a woman in her forties in good health. Both conserved end residues are part of each CDR3. D genes are given only for firm matches. Where a row states a size, it is once, few, many or the class of an expanded clone; other rows omit it.

D gene	V gene	J gene	clone size	CDR3 DNA	CDR3 protein
TRBD2	TRBV20-1	TRBJ2-1	many	TGCAGTGCTAGAGGTCAGCTAGCGGTCCATGAGCAGTTCTTC	CSARGQLAVHEQFF
NA	TRBV5-1	TRBJ2-5	NA	TGCGCCAGCAGCTTTAGGGGAGGCCAAGATACCCAGTACTTC	CASSFRGGQDTQYF
TRBD2	TRBV5-1	TRBJ2-2	medium-sized	TGCGCCAGCAGCTTGTTGAGCGGGGGATCCACCGGGGAGCTGTTTTTT	CASSLLSGGSTGELFF
NA	TRBV6-1	TRBJ2-3	NA	TGTGCCAGCAGTGAGTATGGTGGAACAGATACGCAGTATTTT	CASSEYGGTDTQYF
NA	TRBV20-1	TRBJ1-1	many	TGCAGTGCTAGGCGCCCAAGTGGTTTAGGAAACACTGAAGCTTTCTTT	CSARRPSGLGNTEAFF
NA	TRBV5-6	TRBJ2-1	many	TGTGCCAGCAGCTTGGAGGTAGAGGAGCAGTTCTTC	CASSLEVEEQFF
NA	TRBV29-1	TRBJ2-1	many	TGCAGCGGTGCTCGATTCCAATACAATGAGCAGTTCTTC	CSGARFQYNEQFF
NA	TRBV20-1	TRBJ2-7	many	TGCAGTACTAACGATTTAACCTACGAGCAGTACTTC	CSTNDLTYEQYF
TRBD2	TRBV20-1	TRBJ2-3	NA	TGCAGTGCTAGTGGGGCTAGCGGGAGCAGCTCGGCAGATACGCAGTATTTT	CSASGASGSSSADTQYF
TRBD2	TRBV15	TRBJ2-1	many	TGTGCCACCAGTCGGACTAGCGGGGGAGGCAATGAGCAGTTCTTC	CATSRTSGGGNEQFF
NA	TRBV10-2	TRBJ2-4	NA	TGCGCCAGCAGTGAACGACTGGGAGATACTAGGGGAAACATTCAGTACTTC	CASSERLGDTRGNIQYF
NA	TRBV2	TRBJ1-5	few	TGTGCCAGCAGCCTTGCCTTCAATCAGCCCCAGCATTTT	CASSLAFNQPQHF
NA	TRBV14	TRBJ1-6	many	TGTGCCAGCAGCCTAGAAGTGCCGGGGATCTTTAATAATTCACCCCTCCACTTT	CASSLEVPGIFNNSPLHF
NA	TRBV12-3/TRBV12-4	TRBJ2-7	many	TGTGCCAGCAGGCATGTAGGGCGCGAGCAGTACTTC	CASRHVGREQYF
TRBD1	TRBV5-1	TRBJ2-7	many	TGCGCCAGCAGCTCCAGGCCGGGACAGGGGGACGAGCAGTACTTC	CASSSRPGQGDEQYF
NA	TRBV30	TRBJ2-1	NA	TGTGCCTGGAGTGTACGCCCCCGGGAGCAGTTCTTC	CAWSVRPREQFF
TRBD1	TRBV5-1	TRBJ2-7	many	TGCGCCAGCAGCGTGACAGGGTGGGAAATAGACGAGCAGTACTTC	CASSVTGWEIDEQYF
TRBD2	TRBV20-1	TRBJ2-1	many	TGCAGTGCTGAGGGGGGAGCTAGCGGGAGGGGCAATGAGCAGTTCTTC	CSAEGGASGRGNEQFF
TRBD1	TRBV7-2	TRBJ1-1	NA	TGTGCCAGCAGCCCCTCCTCGGGACAGAAGAACACTGAAGGTTTCTTT	CASSPSSGQKNTEGFF
TRBD2	TRBV5-1	TRBJ2-5	many	TGCGCCAGCAGCCCCGGACTAGCGGGAGTGGTGGAGACCCAGTACTTC	CASSPGLAGVVETQYF
NA	TRBV5-1	TRBJ1-2	many	TGCGCCAGCAGCCAGGGACTCCGCACGGACTATGGCTACACCTTC	CASSQGLRTDYGYTF
TRBD2	TRBV20-1	TRBJ2-1	NA	TGCAGTGTAGCGGGGGAGTACAATGAGCAGTTCTTC	CSVAGEYNEQFF
NA	TRBV20-1	TRBJ2-3	many	TGCAGTGCTACATTAGATACGCAGTATTTT	CSATLDTQYF
NA	TRBV7-2	TRBJ2-1	many	TGTGCCAGCAGCTTAGAAATATACAATGAGCAGTTCTTC	CASSLEIYNEQFF
NA	TRBV7-8	TRBJ2-2	many	TGTGCCAGCAGCCGCACCCTGAACACCGGGGAGCTGTTTTTT	CASSRTLNTGELFF
TRBD1	TRBV7-2	TRBJ2-3	many	TGTGCCAGCAGGCCCTCGACAGGGTCCCACCCAGATACGCAGTATTTT	CASRPSTGSHPDTQYF
NA	TRBV20-1	TRBJ1-3	many	TGCAGTGCTAGAGGACCCCAGGGTGGTCAGCGGAACACCATATATTTT	CSARGPQGGQRNTIYF
NA	TRBV7-3	TRBJ1-1	NA	TGTGCCAGCAGCTTAACCGGGGGTTTGACTGAAGCTTTCTTT	CASSLTGGLTEAFF
NA	TRBV20-1	TRBJ2-5	many	TGCAGTGCTAGAAGGGGGAGAGAGACCCAGTACTTC	CSARRGRETQYF
TRBD1	TRBV5-1	TRBJ2-1	many	TGCGCCAGCAGCTCACAGCCGGGACAGGCCTACAATGAGCAGTTCTTC	CASSSQPGQAYNEQFF
NA	TRBV7-2	TRBJ2-7	many	TGTGCCAGCAGCTTATTCGAGGGCATTGGCGAGCAGTACTTC	CASSLFEGIGEQYF
NA	TRBV9	TRBJ2-2	many	TGTGCCAGCAGCGTAGGGGGCACCGGGGAGCTGTTTTTT	CASSVGGTGELFF
TRBD1	TRBV5-5	TRBJ2-7	many	TGTGCCAGCAGCTCCGGGACAGGTCTGTACTTC	CASSSGTGLYF
TRBD2	TRBV11-2	TRBJ2-1	many	TGTGCCAGCAGCCCCGGGACTAGCGGGGGCCTGAGGAGGGAGCAGTTCTTC	CASSPGTSGGLRREQFF
TRBD1	TRBV12-3/TRBV12-4	TRBJ1-2	many	TGTGCCAGCAGTTTTTCAGGGGGCGCTAACTATGGCTACACCTTC	CASSFSGGANYGYTF